This T cell receptor beta chain comes out of a study of blood T cell repertoires in COVID-19. On the study more broadly: The United States, Italy and Spain supplied acute and convalescent COVID-19 samples. T cells, B-cell-depleted T cells, or PBMCs provided the cDNA or gDNA that served as material.

Trimming at V came to 6 bases and at J to 8 bases, leaving 4 bases not matched to a gene. CDR1 LNHNV and CDR2 YYDKDF come from the germline V gene (reference sequence). The CDR3 extends over 13 amino acids. Under the authors' procedure: Nucleated cell counts were estimated from reference gene primer amplification. Some clones are missing from TCRdb's copy, which holds only in-frame ones; the method was immunoSEQ multiplex PCR. D and trimming were read from the DNA, whereas the V and J calls and clone size are those reported in that table. The sample shows 200,000 to 300,000 clones, about 82% of them seen only once. This clone appeared once.

The specimen sequenced was peripheral blood. The source is a man older than 75 with acute or convalescent COVID-19. The chain recombines TRBV15 with TRBJ1-4, with TRBD1 matching 9 bases. The CDR3 is CATRQDRGEKLFF. The CDR3 bases are TGTGCCACCAGGCAAGACAGGGGGGAAAAACTGTTTTTT. The full variable domain, in which reference TRBV15 and TRBJ1-4 provide the parts outside the CDR3, is DAMVIQNPRYQVTQFGKPVTLSCSQTLNHNVMYWYQQKSSQAPKLLFHYYDKDFNNEADTPDNFQSRRPNTSFCFLDIRSPGLGDTAMYLCATRQDRGEKLFFGSGTQLSVL.